These 20 T cell receptor beta chains were all obtained from the same sample, sequenced in a study of monozygotic twins with inflammatory bowel disease. TCRdb re-called the 5' RACE reads and catalogs CDR3 proteins one per entry, DNA excluded. The sample includes approximately 85,000 distinct CDR3 sequences. Sequencing used blood. These receptors were collected from a human donor with ulcerative colitis or Crohn's disease, or a healthy co-twin of an affected twin (not recorded which).

The V gene is TRBV20-1, the J gene TRBJ2-2; the D gene TCRdb calls, TRBD2, cannot be checked with no DNA. In germline, CDR1 is DFQATT, CDR2 SNEGSKA (reference sequence). The CDR3 sequence is 15 residues long. CDR3 sequence reads: CSAETPGPRTGELFF.

The chain carries TRBV5-1 and TRBJ2-1; TCRdb's assignment of TRBD1 cannot be checked, as there is no DNA. Germline V lookup: CDR1 SGHRS, CDR2 YFSETQ. The length of the CDR3 is 15 residues. CDR3 region: CASSSTGSSYNEQFF.

The CDR3: CASSPPGHPQETQYF. The chain is built from TRBV18 and TRBJ2-5; TCRdb names TRBD1, which stays unverified in the absence of DNA. The CDR3 sequence is 15 residues long. Germline CDR1 KGHSH, CDR2 LQKENI. Together with reference TRBV18 and TRBJ2-5, the CDR3 gives the full variable domain: NAGVMQNPRHLVRRRGQEARLRCSPMKGHSHVYWYRQLPEEGLKFMVYLQKENIIDESGMPKERFSAEFPKEGPSILRIQQVVRGDSAAYFCASSPPGHPQETQYFGPGTRLLVL.

This rearrangement joins TRBV5-6 to TRBJ2-1; absent DNA, TCRdb's TRBD2 call cannot be checked. Looked up from germline, CDR1 is SGHDT and CDR2 is YYEEEE. CDR3 length: 19 amino acids. The CDR3 sequence: CASSLTRLLAGSSYNEQFF.

J is TRBJ2-2 and V is TRBV19; TCRdb selects TRBD1, and the lack of DNA leaves this call unchecked. Looked up from germline, CDR1 is LNHDA and CDR2 is SQIVND (reference sequence). CDR3 length: 14 amino acids. This CDR3 is CASGRQGHTGELFF.

V is TRBV5-1 and J is TRBJ1-1; TCRdb's D call of TRBD1 is untestable without DNA. Germline V CDR1 and CDR2: SGHRS, YFSETQ. This CDR3 region has 17 residues. CDR3 protein: CASSLGGQRILNTEAFF. Looking up the rest from reference TRBV5-1 and TRBJ1-1 gives the full variable domain: KAGVTQTPRYLIKTRGQQVTLSCSPISGHRSVSWYQQTPGQGLQFLFEYFSETQRNKGNFPGRFSGRQFSNSRSEMNVSTLELGDSALYLCASSLGGQRILNTEAFFGQGTRLTVV.

The chain couples TRBV5-1 to TRBJ2-1; TCRdb gives TRBD2 as the D gene, but with no DNA this cannot be confirmed. This CDR3 has 16 residues. Per germline, CDR1 SGHRS and CDR2 YFSETQ. The CDR3 region is CASSRLSGDLRGEQFF. The variable domain in full, completed from reference TRBV5-1 and TRBJ2-1, reads KAGVTQTPRYLIKTRGQQVTLSCSPISGHRSVSWYQQTPGQGLQFLFEYFSETQRNKGNFPGRFSGRQFSNSRSEMNVSTLELGDSALYLCASSRLSGDLRGEQFFGPGTRLTVL.

The chain couples TRBV20-1 to TRBJ1-1. Germline V gene sequence: CDR1 DFQATT, CDR2 SNEGSKA (reference sequence). This CDR3 is 14 amino acids long. The CDR3 reads CSARGMTWNTEAFF.

The chain recombines TRBV5-1 with TRBJ2-5; the TCRdb D gene call, TRBD1, has no DNA to confirm it. The CDR3 totals 15 residues. CDR1 is SGHRS, CDR2 YFSETQ, per germline. The CDR3 here is CASSVTGQIQETQYF.

The chain employs TRBV14 and TRBJ2-1; TCRdb calls TRBD2, which cannot be checked without DNA. Germline CDR1 reads SGHDN; CDR2 reads FVKESK. This CDR3 has 17 residues. The CDR3 spells CASSPRGLAGINNEQFF.

The gene calls are TRBV20-1 and TRBJ2-1; the D call of TRBD2 rests on TCRdb alone, since no DNA is present to check it. CDR1 is DFQATT and CDR2 is SNEGSKA in the germline V gene (reference sequence). This CDR3 comprises 15 residues. The CDR3 reads CSGVRSGEFYNEQFF.

This sequence joins TRBV5-6 and TRBJ1-1; the TRBD1 assignment by TCRdb is unverifiable without DNA. CDR1 and CDR2 (germline): SGHDT, YYEEEE. CDR3 length: 17 amino acids. The CDR3 spells CASSLYLRTGSDTEAFF.

This chain joins TRBV20-1 and TRBJ2-7; TCRdb's assignment of TRBD2 cannot be checked, as there is no DNA. The CDR3 is 15 residues long. CDR1 DFQATT and CDR2 SNEGSKA come from the germline V gene (reference sequence). CDR3 region: CSAGLAGGWGYEQYF.

CDR3 region: CASSLSSRDRQPQHF. V is TRBV28 and J is TRBJ1-5; TCRdb names TRBD1, which stays unverified in the absence of DNA. Germline loops: CDR1 MDHEN, CDR2 SYDVKM. The CDR3 length is 15 residues.

Considering frequency, this clonotype is medium-sized. The gene calls are TRBV5-1 and TRBJ1-6; TCRdb's D call, TRBD1, is unchecked because there is no DNA. The germline CDR1 and CDR2 sequences are SGHRS and YFSETQ. The CDR3 loop spans 18 amino acids. This CDR3 reads CASSSRDRPDRGNSPLHF.

The chain links TRBV7-7 to TRBJ2-3; absent DNA, TCRdb's TRBD1 call cannot be checked. This CDR3 has 14 residues. Germline lookup yields CDR1 SSHAT and CDR2 FNYEAQ (reference sequence). The CDR3 spells CASSRDREADTQYF.

The chain recombines TRBV12-5 with TRBJ2-3; TCRdb reports TRBD1, a call that lacks DNA to check it against. The CDR3 runs to 14 residues. Germline values: CDR1 LGHNT, CDR2 FRNRAP. The CDR3 spells CASGADRNTDTQYF.

The V call is TRBV4-2, the J call TRBJ1-1; there is no DNA to check the TCRdb D call of TRBD1. This CDR3 comprises 16 residues. Germline V gives CDR1 LGHNA, CDR2 YNFKEQ. This CDR3 is CASSQGQGRADTEAFF.

This chain uses TRBV12-5 with TRBJ2-2. The V gene's germline CDR1 is LGHNT and CDR2 FRNRAP. This CDR3 is built from 11 residues. CDR3 amino acids: CASGLPGELFF.

The CDR3 sequence is CASSSGTGHQPQHF. The V and J genes are TRBV12-3 or TRBV12-4 and TRBJ1-5; TCRdb selects TRBD1, and the lack of DNA leaves this call unchecked. The CDR3 runs to 14 residues.